The 23 T cell receptor beta chains given below trace back to one sample, sequenced in a study of OX40 agonist ivuxolimab in advanced cancers. The method was immunoSEQ multiplex PCR; TCRdb's version includes in-frame clones alone and lacks a portion of them. The sample consists of over 100,000 clones, around 91% of them appearing once. Sequenced material: CD4+ or CD8+ T cells sorted from blood, taken in a trial of the OX40 agonist ivuxolimab. The receptor source for this set is an adult with an advanced solid tumor such as melanoma, head and neck, liver or kidney cancer.

The V and J genes are TRBV6-1 and TRBJ2-3; D is perhaps TRBD1 (6 bases). The CDR3 loop spans 11 amino acids. Germline CDR1 MNHNS, CDR2 SASEGT. Trimming removed 8 bases at V and 7 bases at J, with 10 bases between. The CDR3 reads CASFRGNTQYF. CDR3 nucleotides: TGTGCCAGCTTTAGGGGGAATACGCAGTATTTT.

The chain employs TRBV6-1 and TRBJ1-2; 10 nucleotides line up with TRBD1. The V segment lost 2 bases and the J segment 7 bases; nucleotides outside the gene matches: 7. Per germline, CDR1 MNHNS and CDR2 SASEGT. The CDR3 has 15 amino acids. CDR3 nucleotides: TGTGCCAGCAGTGAAAGTGGGACAGGGGTACGTGGCTACACCTTC. This gives the protein CASSESGTGVRGYTF.

The chain recombines TRBV6-4 with TRBJ1-1; D is uncertain. Trimming pared 5 bases from V and 1 base from J, leaving 8 bases between. Per the germline V gene, CDR1 is MRHNA and CDR2 is SNTAGT. The CDR3 is 13 amino acids. The CDR3 loop is CASSQEPNTEAFF. CDR3 DNA: TGTGCCAGCAGTCAGGAGCCGAACACTGAAGCTTTCTTT.

The chain links TRBV9 to TRBJ2-3; D not resolved. Germline CDR1 reads SGDLS; CDR2 reads YYNGEE. The CDR3 loop spans 14 amino acids. V was pared by 1 base and J by 9 bases, with 15 bases between. CDR3 bases: TGTGCCAGCAGCGTATCAGAAAGGGTTCTAACGCAGTATTTT. Translation gives CASSVSERVLTQYF.

The chain couples TRBV7-9 to TRBJ2-2; no definite D call. Trimming cost V 5 bases and J 1 base, with 8 bases left between them. Germline V gives CDR1 SEHNR, CDR2 FQNEAQ (reference sequence). The CDR3 extends over 14 amino acids. In DNA, the CDR3 is TGTGCCAGCAGCCCCCATGGGAACACCGGGGAGCTGTTTTTT. Encoded protein: CASSPHGNTGELFF.

This sequence joins TRBV7-9 and TRBJ1-4, with D perhaps matching TRBD1 (5 bases). The length of the CDR3 is 14 residues. The V end was cut by 5 bases, the J end by 3 bases, with 10 bases between. Germline V CDR1 and CDR2: SEHNR, FQNEAQ (reference sequence). The DNA of the CDR3 is TGTGCCAGCAGCCTAGGGACGGCTAATGAAAAACTGTTTTTT. Amino acids: CASSLGTANEKLFF.

This clone was detected a few times. The CDR3 sequence is CASSEDGLYGYTF. CDR3 DNA: TGTGCCAGCAGCGAGGACGGCCTCTATGGCTACACCTTC. The chain carries TRBV2 and TRBJ1-2; D gene uncertain. The CDR3 extends over 13 amino acids. Germline V gives CDR1 SNHLY, CDR2 FYNNEI. Trimming shortened V by 6 bases and J by 4 bases, and 12 bases separated the two germline ends.

The rearrangement links TRBV30 to TRBJ1-6, with TRBD1 as a possible D gene (5 bases). The germline V gene encodes CDR1 GTSNPN and CDR2 SVGIG (reference sequence). The CDR3 contains 15 residues. V lost 1 base and J 0 bases, leaving 7 bases between the germline ends. CDR3 DNA: TGTGCCTGGAGTGAGGGGAGCTCCTATAATTCACCCCTCCACTTT. Encoded protein: CAWSEGSSYNSPLHF.

This chain connects TRBV28 to TRBJ2-7, with 13 bases fitting TRBD2. The CDR3 has 15 residues. The V gene end was trimmed by 4 bases and the J gene end by 9 bases; junction bases not matched to a gene: 9. Germline V lookup: CDR1 MDHEN, CDR2 SYDVKM. CDR3 protein: CASSYRTSGGKGQYF. The CDR3 DNA sequence: TGTGCCAGCAGTTACAGGACTAGCGGGGGAAAAGGGCAGTACTTC.

V is TRBV4-3 and J is TRBJ2-7; weak D call: TRBD2 (6 bases). The V and J ends lost 3 bases and 2 bases respectively, with 23 bases between them. Germline values: CDR1 LGHNA, CDR2 YSLEER. The CDR3 spans 18 residues. CDR3 amino acids: CASSHVQSGPLGAYEQYF. CDR3 coding DNA: TGCGCCAGCAGCCACGTCCAGAGCGGGCCCTTAGGGGCCTACGAGCAGTACTTC.

The chain uses TRBV28 and TRBJ1-4; D is perhaps TRBD1 (5 bases). In germline, CDR1 is MDHEN, CDR2 SYDVKM. Trimming took 6 bases from V and 8 from J, leaving 16 bases between them. The CDR3 is made up of 14 amino acids. The CDR3 region has the DNA TGTGCCAGCAGACAACAGGTCCTGAGGGAAAAACTGTTTTTT. It encodes CASRQQVLREKLFF. Full variable domain (outside the CDR3, taken from reference TRBV28 and TRBJ1-4): DVKVTQSSRYLVKRTGEKVFLECVQDMDHENMFWYRQDPGLGLRLIYFSYDVKMKEKGDIPEGYSVSREKKERFSLILESASTNQTSMYLCASRQQVLREKLFFGSGTQLSVL.

The chain has TRBV9 and TRBJ1-2; weak D call: TRBD1 (5 bases). The CDR3 spans 15 residues. The V and J ends lost 2 bases and 0 bases respectively, with 11 bases between them. Germline V lookup: CDR1 SGDLS, CDR2 YYNGEE. The CDR3 reads CASSVPQGANYGYTF. As DNA, the CDR3 is TGTGCCAGCAGCGTCCCCCAGGGTGCTAACTATGGCTACACCTTC.

This clone has just one count. V usage is TRBV11-2 and J usage is TRBJ1-2, with D hard to call. The germline V and J ends were trimmed by 0 bases and 4 bases, with 9 bases remaining between them. The CDR3 covers 14 residues. Germline lookup yields CDR1 SGHAT and CDR2 FQNNGV. CDR3 amino acids: CASSLDRLGYGYTF. The DNA of the CDR3 is TGTGCCAGCAGCTTAGATCGCCTAGGCTATGGCTACACCTTC.

V is TRBV18 and J is TRBJ2-7; perhaps TRBD1 as D (6 bases). From germline, CDR1 is KGHSH and CDR2 LQKENI. V was clipped by 2 bases and J by 5 bases, with 10 bases between them. There are 13 residues in the CDR3. This CDR3 reads CASSPGGRNEQYF. The CDR3 nucleotides are TGTGCCAGCTCACCAGGGGGCCGCAACGAGCAGTACTTC.

The chain links TRBV21-1 to TRBJ1-5; the table's D gene call, TRBD1, was not cross checked with the DNA. TRBV21-1 is a pseudogene. This CDR3 region has 22 residues. The CDR3 DNA reads as TGTGCCAGCAGCAAAGCAGGGAAGAACAGGGGGCGCCGATTACACTGCAATCAGCCCCAGCATTTT. It translates to CASSKAGKNRGRRLHCNQPQHF.

The V gene is TRBV11-2, the J gene TRBJ2-3; D is unclear. V lost 1 base and J lost 3, with 11 bases in between. The CDR3 runs to 15 residues. The germline V gene has CDR1 SGHAT and CDR2 FQNNGV. The DNA of the CDR3 is TGTGCCAGCAGCTTAGTGAAATTTGGGACAGATACGCAGTATTTT. Translated, it gives CASSLVKFGTDTQYF.

The chain combines TRBV5-4 with TRBJ2-5; no reliable D call. With 5 bases removed from V and 4 bases from J, the gap between germline ends came to 15 bases. This CDR3 region has 14 residues. Germline V CDR1 and CDR2: SGHNT, YYREEE (reference sequence). The CDR3 nucleotides are TGTGCCAGCAGGTCTGGGATATCGGTAGAGACCCAGTACTTC. This sequence encodes CASRSGISVETQYF.

This chain joins TRBV4-2 and TRBJ2-3, with D possibly being TRBD1 (5 bases). This CDR3 region has 16 residues. V was trimmed by 0 bases and J by 0 bases, leaving 10 bases between them. CDR1 is LGHNA, CDR2 YNFKEQ, per germline. This CDR3 reads CASSQDGASSTDTQYF. The CDR3 region has the DNA TGTGCCAGCAGCCAAGATGGGGCCAGCAGCACAGATACGCAGTATTTT.

This clone was seen a single time. The chain couples TRBV10-1 to TRBJ2-5; D gene ambiguous. The germline V gene encodes CDR1 WNHNN and CDR2 SYGVQD (reference sequence). Trimming left V 2 bases short and J 4 bases short, with 8 bases between. The CDR3 loop spans 13 amino acids. The CDR3 DNA reads as TGCGCCAGCAGTGAGGATCGGGTAGAGACCCAGTACTTC. Translation: CASSEDRVETQYF.

The V call is TRBV6-5, the J call TRBJ1-1; the D is unclear. Germline-derived CDR1 and CDR2 are MNHEY and SVGAGI. The CDR3 has 13 residues. V dropped 1 base and J dropped 0 bases, with 3 bases sitting between them. CDR3 loop: CASSYWLNTEAFF. The CDR3 bases are TGTGCCAGCAGTTACTGGCTGAACACTGAAGCTTTCTTT.

This clone was detected only once. This sequence joins TRBV5-5 and TRBJ1-5, with 7 nucleotides matching TRBD1. The CDR3 contains 14 residues. V shed 4 bases, J shed 3 bases, and the junction held 4 bases outside the gene matches. Germline-derived CDR1 and CDR2 are SGHKS and YYEKEE (reference sequence). CDR3 protein: CASSAGQHNQPQHF. CDR3 bases: TGTGCCAGCAGCGCGGGACAGCACAATCAGCCCCAGCATTTT.

The chain joins TRBV7-2 to TRBJ1-2, with a possible D match to TRBD1 (5 bases). Trimming removed 2 bases from V and 3 bases from J, with 10 bases in between. Germline-derived CDR1 and CDR2 are SGHTA and FQGNSA. This CDR3 region has 14 residues. The CDR3 DNA reads as TGTGCCAGCAGCTTAAACCAGGGTTACTATGGCTACACCTTC. It specifies CASSLNQGYYGYTF.

J is TRBJ1-3 and V is TRBV7-9; maybe TRBD1 (6 bases). The germline CDR1 and CDR2 sequences are SEHNR and FQNEAQ (reference sequence). The CDR3 runs 15 residues. V was cut by 5 bases and J by 2 bases, with 13 bases left in between. CDR3 DNA: TGTGCCAGCAGCCTCGGACAGCAACCTGGAAACACCATATATTTT. Encoded protein: CASSLGQQPGNTIYF.